This TCR beta chain was found in a study of T cell repertoires in cytomegalovirus infection. Study-level information: TCR beta signatures that were public indicated CMV infection and matching HLA type.

Whole-study results and caveats: CMV-specific TCR beta clonotypes restricted by HLA-C dominated the ex vivo response.

About this clonotype itself: Its antigen is undetermined. Compared with germline, one end of the junction differs, possibly owing to a read error.

The V gene's germline CDR1 is SSHAT and CDR2 FNYEAQ (reference sequence). This CDR3 region has 13 residues. TCRdb re-called the reads with MiXCR, one entry per CDR3 protein. Among 450,000 to 550,000 distinct CDR3 sequences listed, approximately 15% were seen once. The sample consisted of CD8+ T cells from PBMCs. This receptor was identified in a human donor in good health (CMV status not recorded). Some clones in this sample may be carry-over from other donors' samples. This chain uses TRBV7-7 with TRBJ2-1, with 9 nucleotides matching TRBD1. The CDR3 DNA sequence: TGTGCTAGCAGCGAGAAGACAGGGGGGAAGCAGTTCTTC. Protein sequence: CASSEKTGGKQFF.